This is a list of T cell receptor beta chains from one sample in a study of immune evolution from preneoplasia to lung adenocarcinoma. The method was immunoSEQ multiplex PCR; TCRdb's version includes in-frame clones alone and lacks a portion of them. The repertoire holds 5,000 or so clones, with 65% to 75% as singletons. Sequencing input: FFPE adjacent normal lung tissue. Every receptor here comes from a person aged 60 to 85 with lung adenocarcinoma. Each CDR3 is given with its conserved first and last residue. D genes are given only for firm matches. Rows give clone size only sometimes, using once, few, many, or a class for an expanded clone.

- | TRBJ2-7 | TRBV14 | - | TGTGCCAGCAGCCAAGATCCGTGGTACGAGCAGTACTTC | CASSQDPWYEQYF
few | TRBJ2-7 | TRBV4-2 | - | TGTGCCAGCAGCCAAGATGACAGGCGGGAAACCGTTTACGAGCAGTACTTC | CASSQDDRRETVYEQYF
- | TRBJ2-4 | TRBV5-1 | - | TGCGCCAGCAGCGGGGGGACGGCAGCCAAAAACATTCAGTACTTC | CASSGGTAAKNIQYF
few | TRBJ2-7 | TRBV7-3 | TRBD1 | TGTGCCAGCAGCCCGGGACAGGGGCCCTACGAGCAGTACTTC | CASSPGQGPYEQYF
- | TRBJ2-2 | TRBV23-1 | - | TGCGCCAGCGTCCGTAGCGTCAGGACTGGCACCGGGGAGCTGTTTTTT | CASVRSVRTGTGELFF
few | TRBJ2-3 | TRBV27 | - | TGTGCCACCAAAGAAACTAGCACAGATACGCAGTATTTT | CATKETSTDTQYF
- | TRBJ2-4 | TRBV25-1 | - | TGTGCCAGCAGCAGATTAAACATTCAGTACTTC | CASSRLNIQYF
- | TRBJ2-7 | TRBV2 | TRBD1 | TGTGCCAGCGGATCCGGGACAGGGGGCTACGAGCAGTACTTC | CASGSGTGGYEQYF
- | TRBJ1-1 | TRBV28 | TRBD1 | TGTGCCAGCATTAGGGGACAGGGCTACATGAACACTGAAGCTTTCTTT | CASIRGQGYMNTEAFF
few | TRBJ1-5 | TRBV21-1 | - | TGTGCCAGCAGCAAAGTTGCGGGTTCCAATCAGCCCCAGCATTTT | CASSKVAGSNQPQHF
- | TRBJ2-5 | TRBV6-5 | TRBD2 | TGTGCCAGCAGTTACTCGTCCCTCCGGGAGGCCCAGTACTTC | CASSYSSLREAQYF
- | TRBJ2-2 | TRBV7-3 | - | TGTGCCAGCAGCTTAACGATTCCACAGGACACCGGGGAGCTGTTTTTT | CASSLTIPQDTGELFF
- | TRBJ1-1 | TRBV29-1 | - | TGCAGCGGTCGGCCTGGGGACACTGAAGCTTTCTTT | CSGRPGDTEAFF
- | TRBJ1-4 | TRBV7-9 | TRBD1 | TGTGCCAGCAGCTACAGGGGCGATAATGAAAAACTGTTTTTT | CASSYRGDNEKLFF
- | TRBJ2-5 | TRBV11-2 | TRBD2 | TGTGCCAGCAGCTTAGCAGTCCCGGGACTAGCGGGTGGGGAGACCCAGTACTTC | CASSLAVPGLAGGETQYF
- | TRBJ1-1 | TRBV7-9 | - | TGTGCCAGCAGCCAAAATGAAGAAGCTTTCTTT | CASSQNEEAFF
- | TRBJ2-5 | TRBV12-5 | - | TGTGCTAGTGGTTTGGTCCACCGGACGGACCAAGAGACCCAGTACTTC | CASGLVHRTDQETQYF
- | TRBJ2-5 | TRBV6-5 | TRBD2 | TGTGCCAGCAGTCCTAGCGGGGGTGGGGAGACCCAGTACTTC | CASSPSGGGETQYF
- | TRBJ1-2 | TRBV29-1 | TRBD1 | TGCAGCGTGCCAGGGACAGGGATGTCTGGCTACACCTTC | CSVPGTGMSGYTF
- | TRBJ2-7 | TRBV27 | - | TGTGCCAGCAGTCGCCCGGGGGTCAACGAGCAGTACTTC | CASSRPGVNEQYF
- | TRBJ2-7 | TRBV7-2 | - | TGTGCCAGCAGCCATGGAGAGCAGTACTTC | CASSHGEQYF
- | TRBJ1-4 | TRBV5-1 | - | TGCGCCAGCAGCTTTAGTGGAGGGTACGAAAAACTGTTTTTT | CASSFSGGYEKLFF
- | TRBJ2-3 | TRBV6-5 | TRBD2 | TGTGCCAGCAATCCGACTAGCGGGACAACAGATACGCAGTATTTT | CASNPTSGTTDTQYF
once | TRBJ2-7 | TRBV19 | TRBD1 | TGTGCCAGTAGTTCCGGGACAGGGGAACTGAACGAGCAGTACTTC | CASSSGTGELNEQYF
- | TRBJ2-6 | TRBV27 | TRBD1 | TGTGCCAGCAGTTTCGGACAGGGGACCTCTGGGGCCAACGTCCTGACTTTC | CASSFGQGTSGANVLTF